This TCR beta chain was obtained from a study of neurological immune-mediated disorders (dated by TCRdb to between 2017 and 2020). Some background on the complete study: Among the roughly 35 multiple sclerosis patients, 31 had relapsing-remitting MS and 3 had secondary progressive MS. Using UMI-based sequencing, the study compared peripheral blood TCR-beta repertoires from patients with HTLV-I-associated myelopathy (HAM/TSP), patients with multiple sclerosis, and healthy controls. Alongside PBMC samples, the set of some 97 TCR-beta libraries contained longitudinal samples, technical triplicates, and paired CD4+ and CD8+ T-cell subsets that had been sorted. Of the approximately 68 subjects in the cohort, around 15 were HAM/TSP patients, roughly 35 were multiple sclerosis patients, and around 20 were healthy controls. The paper's findings and limits, for the study overall: No identical CDR3 amino acid sequences were shared among expanded clones across subjects, suggesting private TCR-beta repertoires in all groups. The MS cluster showed no association with clinical or MRI features, and the authors stated that larger cohorts are needed. TCR clonal expansion was highest in HAM/TSP patients and lowest in MS patients, with MS patients falling below even healthy controls. Repertoires from 18 of 34 MS patients were grouped by phylogenetic analysis into a cluster of related CDR3 sequences, suggesting a possible repertoire-level signature.

This clonotype was counted ten times or more. The clone's antigen remains unknown. Nothing much larger sits one base from this clone, and base qualities are not available. Libraries from unsorted PBMCs were made from 2 million PBMCs kept in RNAlater at -80 degrees C until RNA extraction. The multiple sclerosis patients were enrolled in a US clinical protocol that used magnetic resonance imaging to evaluate disease progression. Peripheral blood was subjected to Ficoll-Hypaque density gradient centrifugation to isolate PBMCs, which were then cryopreserved in liquid nitrogen. From the cysteine up to the phenylalanine, the CDR3 has a length of 18 residues. Only the CDR3 DNA stays, 54 bases, in frame from base 1. Compared with germline, V lacks 4 bases and J lacks 4 bases; bases without a gene match: 10. From the germline V gene, CDR1 is LGHNA and CDR2 is YSLEER. To synthesize cDNA, template-switch 5'RACE was performed with a primer carrying a 10-nucleotide random unique molecular identifier so that each TCR transcript was tagged. Every sequencing run covered 15-18 subjects and yielded more than 180 million TCR-beta sequences. Total RNA was extracted with the RNeasy kit. The KAPA Real-time Library Amplification kit was used to amplify TCR-beta VDJ regions with primers for the TCR constant region and the 5'RACE anchor. Sample indexes and Illumina adaptors were added in a first PCR, after which library yield was increased in a second PCR. After purification with Ampure beads, the TCR product of roughly 650 bp was size-selected on a 2% E-gel SizeSelection system. Library quality was checked on a Bioanalyzer, concentration was measured with Qubit, and libraries were quantified with the Kapa Library Quantification kit before pooling. An Illumina HiSeq 2500 sequenced the libraries paired-end 2 x 150 bp. To increase sequence diversity, about 25-31% phiX was spiked into each library pool. Turning to the authors' computational methods: The quality-filtered reads were processed with the UMI-based MiGEC pipeline, whose error correction step removed more than 75% of the raw TCR sequences. IMGT germline references were used for aligning VDJ genes, and each clonotype was defined as a unique CDR3 amino acid sequence together with its V-J genes. VDJtools evaluated clonal expansion, Shannon diversity and CDR3 relatedness (CalcPairwiseDistances, ClusterSamples); CLCbio workbench built phylogenetic trees. Using coefficient-of-variation modelling across technical triplicates, the study counted a clone as expanded if it had at least 8 unique UMIs. TCRdb reanalyzed the raw reads on its own, using fastp at Q25 for trimming and MiXCR for clone calling, and kept in-frame beta chains. Every distinct CDR3 protein forms one entry, paired with its most common genes and DNA. The V and J calls follow TCRdb's processing rather than the paper's. The sample contains under 80,000 distinct CDR3 sequences, roughly 3.9% of them found a single time. The top ten hold 1.3% of the sample.

Material for sequencing was PBMCs. The source of this sequence is a young man with multiple sclerosis. Recombination connected TRBV4-3 to TRBJ2-1, with 13 bases aligning to TRBD2. CDR3 protein: CASSPGRLAGGSYNEQFF. The DNA sequence is as follows: TGCGCCAGCAGCCCCGGGAGACTAGCGGGGGGCTCGTACAATGAGCAGTTCTTC.